This T cell receptor beta chain was found in a study of control samples from healthy donors and cancer patients. The data were produced by immunoSEQ multiplex PCR, yet TCRdb's version contains in-frame clones alone and is incomplete. The repertoire holds about 98,000 clones, about four fifths seen once, with approximately 2% in the top ten. From germline, CDR1 is MNHEY and CDR2 SMNVEV (reference sequence). The CDR3 extends over 11 amino acids. V lost 8 bases and J lost 14, with 17 bases in between. The sequencing sample was made of blood. This sequence was found in a man aged 55 to 70 in good health. The V and J genes are TRBV27 and TRBJ2-3; D ambiguous. This chain's CDR3 is CASFLPLWPYF. Written as DNA, the CDR3 is TGTGCCAGCTTCCTCCCTCTATGGCCGTATTTT.